This entry lists 20 T cell receptor beta chains sequenced from one sample in a study of shared clonotypes between healthy human individuals. The table came from immunoSEQ multiplex PCR; TCRdb's copy has only in-frame clones and leaves some out. In the table there are roughly 500,000 clones, 90% to 96% of which are singletons. Sequenced sample: naive CD4+ T cells sorted from blood. Subset described: CD45RA+ positively selected. The receptor set was obtained from a woman younger than 45 in good health.

The chain carries TRBV6-1 and TRBJ2-3, with D uncertain. The CDR3 loop spans 13 amino acids. V was pared by 7 bases and J by 6 bases, with 14 bases between. The germline V gene has CDR1 MNHNS and CDR2 SASEGT. The CDR3 loop reads CASTTPGRDTQYF. CDR3 DNA sequence: TGTGCCAGCACTACCCCCGGAAGGGATACGCAGTATTTT.

This clone was counted a single time. The chain is built from TRBV6-1 and TRBJ2-6; D gene uncertain. V was shortened by 7 bases and J by 0 bases, with 10 bases between the two germline ends. CDR1 is MNHNS, CDR2 SASEGT, per germline. The CDR3 contains 15 residues. The CDR3 spells CASTRVRSGANVLTF. In nucleotides, the CDR3 is TGTGCCAGCACCCGAGTCCGCTCTGGGGCCAACGTCCTGACTTTC.

A word on this clone: In the same sample, other DNA sequences code for this CDR3. The gene calls are TRBV18 and TRBJ2-7; D possibly corresponds to TRBD2 (6 bases). There are 12 residues in the CDR3. Trimming cost V 0 bases and J 6 bases, with 6 bases left between them. Germline-derived CDR1 and CDR2 are KGHSH and LQKENI. CDR3 sequence reads: CASSPPGGEQYF. For the CDR3, the DNA is TGTGCCAGCTCACCACCGGGGGGCGAGCAGTACTTC.

V and J are TRBV11-3 and TRBJ2-1, with no clear D. This CDR3 has 13 amino acids. The germline V gene has CDR1 SGHNT and CDR2 YENEEA. Trimming left V 2 bases short and J 8 bases short, with 10 bases between. Here the CDR3 reads CASSLSLGDEQFF. The CDR3 DNA follows: TGTGCCAGCAGCTTAAGTCTTGGGGATGAGCAGTTCTTC.

The V and J genes are TRBV5-1 and TRBJ2-1; D might be TRBD2 (6 bases). Germline V gene lookup returns CDR1 SGHRS and CDR2 YFSETQ. Trimming took off 0 bases at V and 0 bases at J, with 10 bases between the two ends. This CDR3 comprises 16 residues. The CDR3 DNA reads as TGCGCCAGCAGCTTGGGTGTGGGAGGCTCCTACAATGAGCAGTTCTTC. The encoded protein is CASSLGVGGSYNEQFF.

The chain has TRBV2 and TRBJ1-2, with 10 bases fitting TRBD1. The V gene's germline CDR1 is SNHLY and CDR2 FYNNEI. This CDR3 region has 15 residues. Trimming at V came to 6 bases and at J to 7 bases, leaving 11 bases not matched to a gene. The CDR3 nucleotides read TGTGCCAGCAGGGGCATCGGGACAGGGGTGCCTGGCTACACCTTC. Translated, it gives CASRGIGTGVPGYTF.

The chain couples TRBV13 to TRBJ2-1; the D is unclear. In germline, CDR1 is PRHDT, CDR2 FYEKMQ (reference sequence). This CDR3 region has 16 residues. V shed 6 bases and J shed 0 bases, with 15 bases lying between them. CDR3 sequence reads: CASSPRERPSYNEQFF. CDR3 sequence (DNA): TGTGCCAGCAGTCCACGCGAGCGTCCCTCCTACAATGAGCAGTTCTTC.

This sequence joins TRBV5-4 and TRBJ2-7; the match to TRBD2 covers 11 bases. V lost 1 base and J lost 4; bases outside the gene matches: 7. This CDR3 spans 16 amino acids. Germline V gene sequence: CDR1 SGHNT, CDR2 YYREEE (reference sequence). CDR3: CASSLFPGLADYEQYF. The DNA of the CDR3 is TGTGCCAGCAGCTTGTTCCCGGGACTAGCGGATTACGAGCAGTACTTC.

This chain links TRBV6-5 with TRBJ2-6; 7 bases agree with TRBD2. Per the germline V gene, CDR1 is MNHEY and CDR2 is SVGAGI. There are 16 residues in the CDR3. Germline trimming cut 2 bases from V and 0 bases from J; bases unmatched to any gene: 1. In nucleotides, the CDR3 is TGTGCCAGCAGTTACGGGAGGGGCTCTGGGGCCAACGTCCTGACTTTC. Amino acids: CASSYGRGSGANVLTF.

The chain couples TRBV9 to TRBJ2-1; D is uncertain. The CDR3 consists of 14 residues. Germline V CDR1 and CDR2: SGDLS, YYNGEE. The germline V and J ends were trimmed by 2 bases and 9 bases, with 15 bases remaining between them. The DNA for the CDR3 is TGTGCCAGCAGCGTGAGTCACAACGTCGGTGAGCAGTTCTTC. Residues: CASSVSHNVGEQFF.

The J gene is TRBJ2-7, the V gene TRBV4-1, with D possibly matching TRBD1 (6 bases). Germline loops: CDR1 MGHRA, CDR2 YSYEKL. The CDR3 is 17 residues long. Trimming took off 4 bases at V and 3 bases at J, with 22 bases between the two ends. CDR3 sequence reads: CASSPDRLSVGGYEQYF. The CDR3 coding sequence is TGCGCCAGCAGCCCCGACCGTCTGTCGGTAGGGGGCTACGAGCAGTACTTC.

The rearrangement uses TRBV11-2 and TRBJ2-7; no clear D. V was clipped by 5 bases and J by 2 bases, with 16 bases between them. The CDR3 totals 15 residues. Germline V gives CDR1 SGHAT, CDR2 FQNNGV. The CDR3 DNA reads TGTGCCAGCAGCGAGTTCAGACAACTTCCCTACGAGCAGTACTTC. Translated: CASSEFRQLPYEQYF.

The chain is built from TRBV4-2 and TRBJ2-7; maybe TRBD2 (6 bases). The V and J ends lost 0 bases and 5 bases respectively, with 23 bases between them. Germline CDR1 is LGHNA and CDR2 is YNFKEQ. The CDR3 runs to 18 residues. CDR3 region: CASSQEWTIGGGIHEQYF. The CDR3 nucleotides read TGTGCCAGCAGCCAAGAATGGACTATAGGAGGCGGGATCCACGAGCAGTACTTC.

CDR3 loop: CASSTLAEGNNEQFF. The CDR3 DNA is TGTGCCAGCAGCACACTAGCGGAGGGAAACAATGAGCAGTTCTTC. The rearrangement links TRBV11-3 to TRBJ2-1; TRBD2 matches 8 bases. In germline, CDR1 is SGHNT, CDR2 YENEEA. Trimming removed 5 bases from V and 5 bases from J; junction bases left unmatched: 8. The CDR3 length is 15 residues.

The chain couples TRBV7-9 to TRBJ2-2; D call uncertain. Germline V CDR1 and CDR2: SEHNR, FQNEAQ (reference sequence). The CDR3 has 18 amino acids. Trimming cost V 1 base and J 3 bases, with 18 bases left between them. In DNA, the CDR3 is TGTGCCAGCAGCTTAGAGGGTCAGGCAGCAGCTTACACCGGGGAGCTGTTTTTT. This gives the protein CASSLEGQAAAYTGELFF. The complete variable domain, with remaining parts taken from reference TRBV7-9 and TRBJ2-2, reads DTGVSQNPRHKITKRGQNVTFRCDPISEHNRLYWYRQTLGQGPEFLTYFQNEAQLEKSRLLSDRFSAERPKGSFSTLEIQRTEQGDSAMYLCASSLEGQAAAYTGELFFGEGSRLTVL.

This rearrangement joins TRBV14 to TRBJ1-2; weak D call: TRBD1 (6 bases). Trimming stripped 4 bases from V and 2 bases from J, with 17 bases between. The CDR3 extends over 16 amino acids. Germline V gene data show CDR1 as SGHDN and CDR2 as FVKESK. In nucleotides, the CDR3 is TGTGCCAGCAGCCCTCTTCCCAGGGGACGGAACTATGGCTACACCTTC. This gives the protein CASSPLPRGRNYGYTF.

This sequence joins TRBV27 and TRBJ2-7; a weak D match, TRBD1 (5 bases). CDR3 length: 17 amino acids. V shed 2 bases and J shed 5 bases, with 22 bases lying between them. The V gene's germline CDR1 is MNHEY and CDR2 SMNVEV (reference sequence). CDR3 in DNA: TGTGCCAGCAGTTTAAAACAAGAGCCCGTCAGGGCGGACGAGCAGTACTTC. This encodes CASSLKQEPVRADEQYF.

J is TRBJ2-1 and V is TRBV30; D may correspond to TRBD1 or TRBD2 (5 bases each). The CDR3 length is 19 residues. The germline CDR1 and CDR2 sequences are GTSNPN and SVGIG (reference sequence). Deletions cut 0 bases from V and 7 bases from J, with 28 bases between. CDR3 in amino acids: CAWSVHWARETRSKNEQFF. CDR3 nucleotides: TGTGCCTGGAGTGTACATTGGGCCAGGGAGACAAGATCTAAAAATGAGCAGTTCTTC.

The chain is built from TRBV10-3 and TRBJ2-1; D unclear. V was clipped by 6 bases and J by 5 bases, with 11 bases between them. This CDR3 contains 13 residues. Germline CDR1 ENHRY, CDR2 SYGVKD. In DNA form, the CDR3 reads TGTGCCATCAGAAACTTCGAACACAATGAGCAGTTCTTC. Translating it yields CAIRNFEHNEQFF.

The genes are TRBV6-5 and TRBJ1-5, with D possibly TRBD1 on 5 matching bases. V shed 3 bases and J shed 5 bases, with 8 bases lying between them. The germline V gene encodes CDR1 MNHEY and CDR2 SVGAGI. The CDR3 extends over 13 amino acids. The chain's CDR3 is CASSYQGDQPQHF. The CDR3 nucleotides read TGTGCCAGCAGTTATCAGGGTGATCAGCCCCAGCATTTT.